The rows below give T cell receptor beta chains drawn from one sample of a study of blood T cell repertoires in COVID-19. The table came from immunoSEQ multiplex PCR; TCRdb's copy has only in-frame clones and leaves some out. In the table there are 30,000 to 45,000 clones, roughly 90% of which are singletons. The source material was peripheral blood. Receptor source: a man aged 65 to 85 with acute or convalescent COVID-19. CDR3s include the opening cysteine and the closing phenylalanine or tryptophan. A D gene is named only where the DNA matches it firmly. Clone size is not always given. Where it is, it says once, few, many or a class for expanded clones.

D gene,clone size,J gene,V gene,CDR3 protein,CDR3 DNA
TRBD1,NA,TRBJ1-5,TRBV19,CAASGTGGPQPQHF,TGTGCCGCCTCCGGGACAGGGGGCCCTCAACCCCAGCATTTT
TRBD2,NA,TRBJ2-1,TRBV19,CASSLSSGRDEQFF,TGTGCCAGTAGTTTGTCTAGCGGGAGAGATGAGCAGTTCTTC
TRBD2,NA,TRBJ2-5,TRBV3-1/TRBV3-2,CASSPRPGTSGQETQYF,TGTGCCAGCAGCCCTAGACCCGGGACTAGCGGCCAAGAGACCCAGTACTTC
TRBD1,NA,TRBJ1-5,TRBV10-3,CAISESDREGQPQHF,TGTGCCATCAGTGAGTCGGACAGGGAGGGTCAGCCCCAGCATTTT
NA,NA,TRBJ2-7,TRBV12-3/TRBV12-4,CASSRQGGYEQYF,TGTGCCAGCAGTAGGCAGGGCGGCTACGAGCAGTACTTC
NA,once,TRBJ2-3,TRBV6-2/TRBV6-3,CASSYSIAFASTDTQYF,TGTGCCAGCAGTTACTCGATAGCCTTCGCTAGCACAGATACGCAGTATTTT
NA,NA,TRBJ2-5,TRBV3-1/TRBV3-2,CASSPSAGVETQYF,TGTGCCAGCAGCCCGTCAGCGGGCGTTGAGACCCAGTACTTC
NA,once,TRBJ2-7,TRBV6-5,CASRQDGAYEQYF,TGTGCCAGCAGGCAGGACGGGGCCTACGAGCAGTACTTC
NA,NA,TRBJ1-6,TRBV7-2,CASSTTISLHF,TGTGCCAGCAGCACGACAATTAGCCTCCACTTT
TRBD2,NA,TRBJ2-1,TRBV15,CATLGQGSGGEQFF,TGTGCCACCCTGGGGCAGGGTAGCGGGGGGGAGCAGTTCTTC
TRBD1,NA,TRBJ2-5,TRBV19,CASSPRTGGGQETQYF,TGTGCCAGTAGTCCTCGGACAGGGGGCGGTCAGGAGACCCAGTACTTC
NA,NA,TRBJ2-3,TRBV7-2,CASSLTGSGGQYF,TGTGCCAGCAGTTTAACCGGCTCTGGAGGGCAGTATTTT
TRBD2,NA,TRBJ2-7,TRBV18,CASSPTSGRRNEQYF,TGTGCCAGCTCTCCAACTAGCGGGAGGAGGAACGAGCAGTACTTC
NA,NA,TRBJ2-6,TRBV7-2,CASSFAQVSGANVLTF,TGTGCCAGCAGCTTTGCTCAGGTCTCTGGGGCCAACGTCCTGACTTTC
TRBD1,NA,TRBJ2-7,TRBV6-5,CASNTGQGLYEQYF,TGTGCCAGCAACACAGGACAGGGGCTCTACGAGCAGTACTTC
NA,once,TRBJ1-2,TRBV14,CASSLLPKGHGYTF,TGTGCCAGCAGTCTTTTACCTAAGGGACACGGCTACACCTTC
TRBD1,NA,TRBJ1-4,TRBV27,CASSITGAFNEKLFF,TGTGCCAGCAGTATCACAGGGGCATTTAATGAAAAACTGTTTTTT
TRBD1,NA,TRBJ2-5,TRBV7-6,CASSFGTEEETQYF,TGTGCCAGCAGCTTCGGGACAGAGGAGGAGACCCAGTACTTC
NA,NA,TRBJ1-6,TRBV6-5,CASMGPRNSPLHF,TGTGCCAGCATGGGGCCAAGAAATTCACCCCTCCACTTT
TRBD1,NA,TRBJ1-1,TRBV7-2,CASSYGTGYTEAFF,TGTGCCAGCAGCTACGGGACAGGGTACACTGAAGCTTTCTTT
TRBD1,NA,TRBJ1-3,TRBV20-1,CSASTDRASGNTIYF,TGCAGTGCTAGTACTGACAGGGCCTCTGGAAACACCATATATTTT
NA,NA,TRBJ1-2,TRBV14,CASSPGHPGYGYTF,TGTGCCAGCAGCCCGGGACACCCTGGATATGGCTACACCTTC
TRBD1,NA,TRBJ2-7,TRBV19,CASSQAGTGDSKQYF,TGTGCCAGTAGCCAAGCCGGGACAGGGGATAGTAAGCAGTACTTC
NA,NA,TRBJ1-6,TRBV28,CASSSYLTGYLNSPLHF,TGTGCCAGCAGTTCATATCTGACGGGATACTTAAATTCACCCCTCCACTTT
TRBD1,NA,TRBJ2-5,TRBV4-1,CASSLWDREETQYF,TGCGCCAGCAGCCTATGGGACAGGGAAGAGACCCAGTACTTC
NA,NA,TRBJ1-4,TRBV15,CATELGGLNEKLFF,TGTGCCACCGAGTTGGGCGGGCTTAATGAAAAACTGTTTTTT
TRBD1,NA,TRBJ1-2,TRBV18,CASSPEGQGSGYTF,TGTGCCAGCTCACCAGAGGGACAGGGATCTGGCTACACCTTC
NA,NA,TRBJ1-2,TRBV6-1,CASSEQFPFGDYTF,TGTGCCAGCAGTGAACAGTTCCCTTTCGGGGACTACACCTTC